Described below is a single T cell receptor (beta chain) sequence and its context. Germline CDR1 reads MNHEY; CDR2 reads SVGEGT. V dropped 6 bases and J dropped 5 bases, with 13 bases sitting between them. This CDR3 spans 14 amino acids. The data are from a study of control samples from healthy donors and cancer patients. Using immunoSEQ multiplex PCR, the repertoire was profiled, and TCRdb retains in-frame clones only, with some absent. The sample shows about 180,000 clones, approximately 94% of them seen only once. The material sequenced was blood. The receptor was derived from a woman aged 18-35 years in good health. The J gene is TRBJ1-4, the V gene TRBV6-2 or TRBV6-3; D is possibly TRBD1 (5 bases). The CDR3 sequence is CASSHLGENEKLFF. The CDR3 DNA reads TGTGCCAGCAGCCACTTAGGGGAAAATGAAAAACTGTTTTTT.